The 8 T cell receptor beta chains below all came from one sample that was sequenced in a study of T-cell memory formation after mild COVID-19. Each CDR3 protein gets one entry after TCRdb re-called the 5' RACE reads with MiXCR. The profile covers roughly 110,000 distinct CDR3 sequences, with around 12% appearing a single time and 25% to 35% taken by the ten largest. Sequences were obtained from PBMCs or a T cell subset sorted from them (not recorded which). The receptors shown here come from an adult woman who had mild COVID-19 (a few samples of this study predate the infection). Cell type and time point are not known.

The rearrangement links TRBV7-7 to TRBJ2-7; D unresolved. The germline gives CDR1 SSHAT, CDR2 FNYEAQ (reference sequence). The CDR3 loop spans 13 amino acids. Trimming cost V 0 bases and J 7 bases, with 10 bases left between them. For the CDR3, the DNA is TGTGCCAGCAGCTTAGCGTCCTTCGAGGAGCAGTACTTC. Its translation: CASSLASFEEQYF. Looking up the rest from reference TRBV7-7 and TRBJ2-7 gives the full variable domain: GAGVSQSPRYKVTKRGQDVTLRCDPISSHATLYWYQQALGQGPEFLTYFNYEAQPDKSGLPSDRFSAERPEGSISTLTIQRTEQRDSAMYRCASSLASFEEQYFGPGTRLTVT.

V is TRBV20-1 and J is TRBJ1-3; D is unclear. The V end was cut by 1 base, the J end by 0 bases, with 13 bases between. Per the germline V gene, CDR1 is DFQATT and CDR2 is SNEGSKA (reference sequence). The CDR3 covers 16 residues. The CDR3 region has the DNA TGCAGTGCTAGAGCCGGCCTTGCGGACTCTGGAAACACCATATATTTT. It translates to CSARAGLADSGNTIYF.

The chain combines TRBV3-1 with TRBJ2-3, with 7 bases identical to TRBD2. The CDR3 length is 16 residues. The germline gives CDR1 LGHDT, CDR2 YNNKEL (reference sequence). Losses at the gene ends were 0 bases for V and 2 bases for J; bases not matched to a gene: 5. The CDR3 protein is CASSQDLGGNTDTQYF. The DNA of the CDR3 is TGTGCCAGCAGCCAAGATTTGGGGGGGAACACAGATACGCAGTATTTT.

This clonotype has a handful of counts. The chain uses TRBV4-3 and TRBJ2-7; the match to TRBD2 covers 13 bases. Trimming at V came to 2 bases and at J to 5 bases, leaving 3 bases not matched to a gene. The CDR3 totals 15 residues. The germline gives CDR1 LGHNA, CDR2 YSLEER. The CDR3, as DNA: TGCGCCAGCAGCCAACGGACTAGCGGGAGTGACGAGCAGTACTTC. Translation gives CASSQRTSGSDEQYF.

This clonotype was seen ten or more times. V usage is TRBV29-1 and J usage is TRBJ2-7; D is unclear. The CDR3 covers 10 residues. V lost 5 bases, J lost 6 bases, and 8 bases lay in between. CDR1 and CDR2 (germline): SQVTM, ANQGSEA. In DNA form, the CDR3 reads TGCAGCGTTTGGGTCTCCGAGCAGTACTTC. Translated: CSVWVSEQYF.

The chain has TRBV7-9 and TRBJ2-3; 16 bases match TRBD2. V was pared by 0 bases and J by 6 bases, with 6 bases of the junction left unmatched. The CDR3 length is 18 residues. Germline assignment: CDR1 SEHNR and CDR2 FQNEAQ (reference sequence). The CDR3: CASSLAGLAGGIEDTQYF. The DNA of the CDR3 is TGTGCCAGCAGCTTAGCGGGACTAGCGGGAGGGATAGAGGATACGCAGTATTTT.

Only a few counts were recorded for this clonotype. The chain uses TRBV7-9 and TRBJ1-6, with 7 bases fitting TRBD1. Germline loops: CDR1 SEHNR, CDR2 FQNEAQ (reference sequence). The CDR3 loop spans 14 amino acids. The V segment lost 5 bases and the J segment 8 bases; nucleotides outside the gene matches: 6. CDR3 DNA: TGTGCCAGCAGCCCGACAGGGTGGGATTCACCCCTCCACTTT. It specifies CASSPTGWDSPLHF.

This clonotype appeared once. V gene TRBV6-5 combines with J gene TRBJ2-2; tentatively, D is TRBD1 or TRBD2 (5 bases each). In germline, CDR1 is MNHEY, CDR2 SVGAGI. V lost 4 bases and J lost 4, with 16 bases in between. CDR3 length: 16 residues. CDR3 sequence (DNA): TGTGCCAGCAGTTCGACCGGGACCCCGAGCACCGGGGAGCTGTTTTTT. This codes for CASSSTGTPSTGELFF.